This TCR beta chain was sequenced during a study of blood T cell repertoires in COVID-19. Study-wide background: Spain, Italy and the United States supplied samples that represented acute and convalescent COVID-19. In each case, the material was cDNA or gDNA derived from T cells, B-cell-depleted T cells, or PBMCs.

This clone is a singleton in its sample. Data came from immunoSEQ multiplex PCR; TCRdb stores just in-frame clones and leaves some out. The data hold 99,000 or so clones, with roughly 80% observed a single time. The CDR3 contains 14 residues. Germline CDR1 reads MDHEN; CDR2 reads SYDVKM. Losses at the gene ends were 4 bases for V and 6 bases for J; bases not matched to a gene: 4. This chain uses TRBV28 with TRBJ1-5, with 9 bases that match TRBD1. The source material was peripheral blood. This sequence was found in an elderly woman with active or convalescent COVID-19. CDR3 in DNA: TGTGCCAGCAGTTCTGGACAGGGGAGTCAGCCCCAGCATTTT. It yields the protein CASSSGQGSQPQHF.